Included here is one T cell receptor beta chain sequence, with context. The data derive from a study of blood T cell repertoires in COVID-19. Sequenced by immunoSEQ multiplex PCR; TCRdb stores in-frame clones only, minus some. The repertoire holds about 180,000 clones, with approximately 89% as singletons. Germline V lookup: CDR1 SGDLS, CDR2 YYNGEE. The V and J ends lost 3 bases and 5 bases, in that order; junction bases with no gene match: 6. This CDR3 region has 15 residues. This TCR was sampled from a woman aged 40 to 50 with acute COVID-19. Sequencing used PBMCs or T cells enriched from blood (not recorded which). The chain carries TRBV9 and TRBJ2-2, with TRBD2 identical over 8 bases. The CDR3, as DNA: TGTGCCAGCAGCGCTCAGCGGGAGAGGACCGGGGAGCTGTTTTTT. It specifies CASSAQRERTGELFF.